Listed here is a single T cell receptor beta chain. Its antigen remains unknown. The entry originates in a study of T cell responses to AZD1222 COVID-19 vaccine. Overall study context: Pooled samples include second doses given at about 4 or 12 weeks.

The study's findings and limits: White British people made up most donors, females outnumbered males, and clonal diversity was possibly underestimated. A rise in Spike-specific TCR breadth and depth followed two AZD1222 doses. Close to half of all spike-specific TCRs reportedly target regions of the variants that are unmutated.

The assay was immunoSEQ multiplex PCR, and TCRdb's table has in-frame clones only and misses some. The sample includes about 180,000 clones, 85% to 95% of them seen just once. V shed 2 bases and J shed 1 base, with 11 bases lying between them. The CDR3 extends over 15 amino acids. Per germline, CDR1 MNHEY and CDR2 SVGAGI. This specimen consisted of peripheral blood, obtained on day 0 of AZD1222 vaccination. The chain joins TRBV6-5 to TRBJ1-2; D is unclear. This TCR was sampled from an adult in good health. CDR3 sequence: CASSYLGAINYGYTF. CDR3 DNA sequence: TGTGCCAGCAGTTACCTAGGTGCTATTAACTATGGCTACACCTTC.